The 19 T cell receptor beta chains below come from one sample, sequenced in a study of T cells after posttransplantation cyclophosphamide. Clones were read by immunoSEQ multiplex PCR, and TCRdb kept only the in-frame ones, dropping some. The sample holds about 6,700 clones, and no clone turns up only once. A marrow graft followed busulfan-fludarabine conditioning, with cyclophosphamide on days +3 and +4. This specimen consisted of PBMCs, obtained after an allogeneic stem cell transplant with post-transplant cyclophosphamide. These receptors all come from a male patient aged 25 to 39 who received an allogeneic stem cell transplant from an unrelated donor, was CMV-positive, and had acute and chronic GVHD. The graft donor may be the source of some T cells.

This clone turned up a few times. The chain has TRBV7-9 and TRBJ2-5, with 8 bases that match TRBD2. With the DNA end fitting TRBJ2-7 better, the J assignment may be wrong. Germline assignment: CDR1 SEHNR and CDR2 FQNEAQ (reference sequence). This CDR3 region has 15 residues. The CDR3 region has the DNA TGTGCCAGCAGCTTAGAGCGCGGGAGGTCCTACGAGCAGTACTTC. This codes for CASSLERGRSYEQYF.

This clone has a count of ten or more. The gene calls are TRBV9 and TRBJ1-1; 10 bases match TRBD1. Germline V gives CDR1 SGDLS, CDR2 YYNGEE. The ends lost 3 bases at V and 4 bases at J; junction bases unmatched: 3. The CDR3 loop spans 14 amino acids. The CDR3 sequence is CASSGQGAGTEAFF. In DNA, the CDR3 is TGTGCCAGCAGCGGACAGGGGGCGGGCACTGAAGCTTTCTTT.

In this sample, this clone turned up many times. The CDR3 here is CASSQLHRVSANEKLFF. In DNA form, the CDR3 reads TGCGCCAGCAGCCAACTCCACAGGGTTTCGGCTAATGAAAAACTGTTTTTT. This chain joins TRBV4-1 and TRBJ1-4, with D perhaps TRBD1 (6 bases). CDR3 length equals 17 residues. Germline V gives CDR1 MGHRA, CDR2 YSYEKL. V lost 2 bases, J lost 3 bases, and 16 bases lay in between.

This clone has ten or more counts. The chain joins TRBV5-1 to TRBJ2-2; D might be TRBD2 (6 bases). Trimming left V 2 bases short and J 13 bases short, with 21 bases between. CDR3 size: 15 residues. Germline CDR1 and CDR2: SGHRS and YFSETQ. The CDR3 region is CASSLERLGAEGLFF. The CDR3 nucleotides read TGCGCCAGCAGCTTAGAGCGACTAGGGGCAGAAGGGCTGTTTTTT.

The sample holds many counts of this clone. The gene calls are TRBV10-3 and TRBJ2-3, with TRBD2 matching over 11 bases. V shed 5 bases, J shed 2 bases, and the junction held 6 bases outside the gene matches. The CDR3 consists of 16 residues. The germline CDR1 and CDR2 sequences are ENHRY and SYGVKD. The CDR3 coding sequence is TGTGCCATCAGTACCGGGACTAGCGGTCCCACAGATACGCAGTATTTT. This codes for CAISTGTSGPTDTQYF.

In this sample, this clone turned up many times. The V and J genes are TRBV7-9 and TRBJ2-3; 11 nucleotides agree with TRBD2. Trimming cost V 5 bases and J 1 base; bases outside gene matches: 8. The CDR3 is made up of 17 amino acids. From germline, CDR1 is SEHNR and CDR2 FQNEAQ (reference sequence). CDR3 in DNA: TGTGCCAGCAGCCGCGGGACTAGCGGCCTAGGCACAGATACGCAGTATTTT. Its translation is CASSRGTSGLGTDTQYF. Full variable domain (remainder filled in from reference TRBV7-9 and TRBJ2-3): DTGVSQNPRHKITKRGQNVTFRCDPISEHNRLYWYRQTLGQGPEFLTYFQNEAQLEKSRLLSDRFSAERPKGSFSTLEIQRTEQGDSAMYLCASSRGTSGLGTDTQYFGPGTRLTVL.

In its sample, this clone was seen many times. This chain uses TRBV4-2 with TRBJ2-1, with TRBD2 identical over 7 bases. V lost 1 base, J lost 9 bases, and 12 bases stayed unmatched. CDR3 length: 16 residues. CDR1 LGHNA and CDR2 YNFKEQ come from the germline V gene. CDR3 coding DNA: TGTGCCAGCAGCCAAGGCGACCGGGACTACGGTAGTGAGCAGTTCTTC. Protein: CASSQGDRDYGSEQFF.

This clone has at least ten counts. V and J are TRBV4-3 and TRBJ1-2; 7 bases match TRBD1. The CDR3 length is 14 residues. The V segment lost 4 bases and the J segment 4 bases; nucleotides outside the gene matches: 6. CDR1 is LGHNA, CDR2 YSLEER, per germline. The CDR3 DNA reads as TGCGCCAGCAGCCCCCTTGGACAGGCCTATGGCTACACCTTC. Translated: CASSPLGQAYGYTF.

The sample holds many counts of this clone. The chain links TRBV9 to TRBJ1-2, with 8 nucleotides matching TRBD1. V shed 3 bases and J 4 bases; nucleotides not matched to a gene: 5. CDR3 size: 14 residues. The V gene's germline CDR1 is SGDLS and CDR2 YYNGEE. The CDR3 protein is CASSGGQGAYGYTF. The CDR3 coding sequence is TGTGCCAGCAGCGGCGGACAGGGAGCCTATGGCTACACCTTC.

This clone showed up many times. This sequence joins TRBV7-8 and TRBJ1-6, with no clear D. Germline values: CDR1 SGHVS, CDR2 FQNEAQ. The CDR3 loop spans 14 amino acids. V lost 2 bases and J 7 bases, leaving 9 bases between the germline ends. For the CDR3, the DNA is TGTGCCAGCAGCTTAACTCACGGGAATTCACCCCTCCACTTT. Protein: CASSLTHGNSPLHF. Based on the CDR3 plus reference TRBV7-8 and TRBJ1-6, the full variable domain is GAGVSQSPRYKVAKRGQDVALRCDPISGHVSLFWYQQALGQGPEFLTYFQNEAQLDKSGLPSDRFFAERPEGSVSTLKIQRTQQEDSAVYLCASSLTHGNSPLHFGNGTRLTVT.

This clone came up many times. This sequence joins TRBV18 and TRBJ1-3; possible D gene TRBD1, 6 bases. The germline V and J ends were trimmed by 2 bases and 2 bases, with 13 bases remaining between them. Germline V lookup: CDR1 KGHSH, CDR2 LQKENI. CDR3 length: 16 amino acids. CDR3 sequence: CASSPAGTRAGNTIYF. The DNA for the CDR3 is TGTGCCAGCTCACCAGCCGGGACAAGGGCTGGAAACACCATATATTTT.

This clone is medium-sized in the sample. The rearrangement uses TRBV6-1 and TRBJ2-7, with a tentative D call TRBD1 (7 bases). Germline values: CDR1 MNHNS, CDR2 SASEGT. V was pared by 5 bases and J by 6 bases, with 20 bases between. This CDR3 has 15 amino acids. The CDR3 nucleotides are TGTGCCAGCAGTTCACACAGGGGCGGGACCTCCGAGCAGTACTTC. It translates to CASSSHRGGTSEQYF.

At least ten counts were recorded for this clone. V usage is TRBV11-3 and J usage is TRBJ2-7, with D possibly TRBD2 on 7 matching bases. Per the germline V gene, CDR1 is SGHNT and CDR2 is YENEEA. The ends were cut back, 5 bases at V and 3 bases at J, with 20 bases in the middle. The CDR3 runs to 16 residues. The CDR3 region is CASSPSLGGAGYEQYF. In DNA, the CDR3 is TGTGCCAGCAGCCCCTCTTTGGGGGGGGCGGGCTACGAGCAGTACTTC. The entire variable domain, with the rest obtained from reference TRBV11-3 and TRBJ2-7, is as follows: EAGVVQSPRYKIIEKKQPVAFWCNPISGHNTLYWYLQNLGQGPELLIRYENEEAVDDSQLPKDRFSAERLKGVDSTLKIQPAELGDSAVYLCASSPSLGGAGYEQYFGPGTRLTVT.

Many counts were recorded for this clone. The CDR3 loop reads CASSQHGLVGLVTGELFF. CDR3 nucleotides: TGCGCCAGCAGCCAACACGGACTAGTCGGCCTGGTGACCGGGGAGCTGTTTTTT. The genes are TRBV4-1 and TRBJ2-2; TRBD2 matches 7 bases. Per germline, CDR1 MGHRA and CDR2 YSYEKL. The CDR3 has 18 residues. After removal of 2 bases from V and 5 bases from J, the junction contained 14 bases not matched to a gene.

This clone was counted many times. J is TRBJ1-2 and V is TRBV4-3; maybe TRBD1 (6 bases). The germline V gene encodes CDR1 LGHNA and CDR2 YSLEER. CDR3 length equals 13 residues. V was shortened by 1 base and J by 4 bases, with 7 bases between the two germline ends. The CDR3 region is CASSQARGYGYTF. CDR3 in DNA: TGCGCCAGCAGCCAAGCCAGGGGCTATGGCTACACCTTC.

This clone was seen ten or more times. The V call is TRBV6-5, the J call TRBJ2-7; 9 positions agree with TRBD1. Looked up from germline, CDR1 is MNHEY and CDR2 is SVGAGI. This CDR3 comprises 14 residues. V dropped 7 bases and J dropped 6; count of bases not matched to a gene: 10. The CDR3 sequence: CASNPGTGRGEQYF. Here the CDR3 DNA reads TGTGCCAGCAACCCTGGGACAGGGAGAGGCGAGCAGTACTTC.

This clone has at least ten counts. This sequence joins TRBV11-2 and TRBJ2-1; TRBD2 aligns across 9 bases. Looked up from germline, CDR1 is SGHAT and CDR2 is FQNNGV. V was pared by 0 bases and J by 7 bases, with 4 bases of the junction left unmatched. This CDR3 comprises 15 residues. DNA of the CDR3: TGTGCCAGCAGCTTAGATGGGGCGGGAGGGAATGAGCAGTTCTTC. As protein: CASSLDGAGGNEQFF. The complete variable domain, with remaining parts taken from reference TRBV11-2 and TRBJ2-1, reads EAGVAQSPRYKIIEKRQSVAFWCNPISGHATLYWYQQILGQGPKLLIQFQNNGVVDDSQLPKDRFSAERLKGVDSTLKIQPAKLEDSAVYLCASSLDGAGGNEQFFGPGTRLTVL.

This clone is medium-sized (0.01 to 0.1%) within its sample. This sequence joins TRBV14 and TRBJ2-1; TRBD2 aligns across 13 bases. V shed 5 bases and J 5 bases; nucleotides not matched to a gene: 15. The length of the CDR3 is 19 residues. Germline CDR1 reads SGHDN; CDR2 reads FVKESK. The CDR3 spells CASSVRTSGRLNLDNEQFF. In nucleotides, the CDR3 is TGTGCCAGCAGCGTACGGACTAGCGGGAGACTAAATCTCGACAATGAGCAGTTCTTC.

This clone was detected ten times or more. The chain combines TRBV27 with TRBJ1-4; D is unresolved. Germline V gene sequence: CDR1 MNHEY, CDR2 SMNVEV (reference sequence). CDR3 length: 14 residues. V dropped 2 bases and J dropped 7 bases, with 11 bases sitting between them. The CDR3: CASSLGARGEKLFF. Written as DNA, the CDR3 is TGTGCCAGCAGTTTAGGAGCCCGGGGTGAAAAACTGTTTTTT.